This T cell receptor beta chain is from a study of blood T cells in healthy people across ages. Notes on the study in general: Changes seen in expanded clonotypes were possibly confounded by donor CMV status left unknown. Donors of long life had a larger count of naive CD4+ cells and greater diversity than aged donors. Per million T cells, TCR beta diversity dropped about linearly as age rose.

A J-beta primer mix and a sample-barcoded 5' primer were used in a second PCR of about 7 to 12 cycles. Each CDR3 protein gets one entry after TCRdb re-called the 5' RACE reads with MiXCR. The sample contains about 1.1 million distinct CDR3 sequences, 35% to 40% of which appear only once. A word on this clonotype: Antigen unknown.

CDR1 is DFQATT and CDR2 is SNEGSKA in the germline V gene (reference sequence). This CDR3 has 13 residues. With 1 base removed from V and 6 bases from J, the gap between germline ends came to 10 bases. The sequencing input was blood. The rearrangement uses TRBV20-1 and TRBJ2-1; TRBD1 is a possible D gene (5 bases). This clonotype originated in a man aged 18 to 30 in good health. CDR3 sequence (DNA): TGCAGTGCTAGAGCAACAGGCCCCAATGAGCAGTTCTTC. This translates into CSARATGPNEQFF.